This record looks at one T cell receptor beta chain sequence and its context. This specimen belongs to a study of blood T cell repertoires in COVID-19. Study-level background: Samples of COVID-19 (acute and convalescent) were obtained from the United States, Italy and Spain. PBMCs, B-cell-depleted T cells, or T cells provided the cDNA or gDNA that made up the material.

CDR1 is LGHDT and CDR2 is YNNKEL in the germline V gene (reference sequence). This CDR3 has 14 amino acids. The V gene lost 3 bases and the J gene lost 1 base, with 10 bases spanning the gap. As handled by the study authors: Amplification with reference gene primers provided the estimates of nucleated cell counts. Here immunoSEQ multiplex PCR was the method, and the copy in TCRdb shows in-frame clones only, minus some. D and trimming come from the DNA, and the V and J calls and clone size come from that table. This table has about 120,000 clones, over 70% appearing once. V and J are TRBV3-1 (or the pseudogene TRBV3-2) and TRBJ2-7; maybe TRBD2 (5 bases). The TCR comes from a woman in her 50s with acute or convalescent COVID-19. Sequenced sample: peripheral blood. CDR3 nucleotide sequence: TGTGCCAGCAGCCAGTTGGAGGTATCCTACGAGCAGTACTTC. This gives the protein CASSQLEVSYEQYF.